This T cell receptor (beta chain) was identified in a study of blood T cell repertoires in COVID-19. Study-wide context: The study drew acute and convalescent COVID-19 samples from the United States, Italy and Spain. PBMCs, B-cell-depleted T cells, or T cells provided the cDNA or gDNA that made up the material.

Per the original data handling: The authors estimated nucleated cell counts from reference gene primer amplification. TCRdb's copy holds only in-frame clones and misses some; the assay was immunoSEQ multiplex PCR. The V and J calls and clone size come from that table; D and trimming were worked out from the DNA. The sample lists more than 250,000 clones, about 84% seen once, with 1.6% in the top ten. The CDR3 covers 12 residues. Germline CDR1 is SGHNT and CDR2 is YYREEE (reference sequence). J was trimmed by 15 bases and V by 4 bases; bases with no gene match: 7. This receptor was identified in a woman in her forties or fifties with acute or convalescent COVID-19. The V call is TRBV5-4, the J call TRBJ1-6; 7 bases match TRBD1. Sequenced input: peripheral blood. The CDR3 spells CASSPQGGDLHF. In DNA, the CDR3 is TGTGCCAGCAGCCCTCAGGGGGGTGACCTCCACTTT.